This T cell receptor (beta chain) derives from a study of molecular identifiers for immune sequencing clone quantification. Overall study results and limits: Clones exceeding 20 RNA copies carried over 99% of effector molecules but under 1% of naive-cell molecules.

A CD8+CD4-CCR7+CD45RA+ phenotype served as the sorting definition for naive CD8 T cells. Note on this clonotype: Its antigen is currently unknown.

Libraries of bulk TCR were made by previously described methods (with listed TCR primers). TCRdb reprocessed the PCR reads with MiXCR, giving one entry per CDR3 protein. The table records 400,000 to 600,000 distinct CDR3 sequences, 20% to 25% of them present only once. CDR1 and CDR2 from the germline V gene are LNHDA and SQIVND (reference sequence). The CDR3 runs to 14 residues. Trimming took off 5 bases at V and 2 bases at J, with 13 bases between the two ends. The TCR comes from a human donor in good health. Some libraries in this study had Jurkat cell RNA spiked in. Sequencing was performed on naive CD8+ T cells from blood, with Jurkat cell RNA spiked in. The subset: FACS-sorted CD8+CD4-CCR7+CD45RA+ naive T cells. The chain is built from TRBV19 and TRBJ2-7, with D perhaps TRBD1 (6 bases). CDR3 bases: TGTGCCAGTAGTGCGGACAGTTACCCCTACGAGCAGTACTTC. Translation gives CASSADSYPYEQYF.